These 30 T cell receptor beta chains came from one sample sequenced in a study of identifying expanded T cells in peripheral blood. Profiled with immunoSEQ multiplex PCR; TCRdb holds only in-frame clones, not every one. This repertoire shows some 78,000 clones, roughly 89% found once; its top ten account for around 20%. Sequences were obtained from blood. The receptors derive from a person aged 18 to 70 in good health.

The CDR3 nucleotides read TGTGCCAGCACGGCCTCCGTTGACAGGGGCCACGAGCAGTACTTC. Encoded protein: CASTASVDRGHEQYF. The chain couples TRBV28 to TRBJ2-7; 8 bases map to TRBD1. V trimming: 7 bases; J trimming: 5 bases; junction bases outside the gene matches: 13. The V gene's germline CDR1 is MDHEN and CDR2 SYDVKM. This CDR3 region has 15 residues. Combining the CDR3 with reference TRBV28 and TRBJ2-7 gives the whole variable domain DVKVTQSSRYLVKRTGEKVFLECVQDMDHENMFWYRQDPGLGLRLIYFSYDVKMKEKGDIPEGYSVSREKKERFSLILESASTNQTSMYLCASTASVDRGHEQYFGPGTRLTVT.

This clone came up once. The chain has TRBV5-4 and TRBJ2-7, with D possibly matching TRBD2 (6 bases). V lost 0 bases and J 4 bases, leaving 14 bases between the germline ends. This CDR3 is 15 amino acids long. The germline V gene encodes CDR1 SGHNT and CDR2 YYREEE (reference sequence). The CDR3 nucleotides read TGTGCCAGCAGCTTGGACCCGACTAGTAGGTACGAGCAGTACTTC. It encodes CASSLDPTSRYEQYF.

The chain joins TRBV4-2 to TRBJ2-1, with TRBD2 identical over 8 bases. The V gene end was trimmed by 0 bases and the J gene end by 6 bases; junction bases not matched to a gene: 7. CDR1 and CDR2 (germline): LGHNA, YNFKEQ. The CDR3 sequence is 16 residues long. CDR3 loop: CASSQDRGLDTNEQFF. DNA of the CDR3: TGTGCCAGCAGCCAAGATAGGGGACTAGATACCAATGAGCAGTTCTTC.

The CDR3 region is CASTDRQWSNYGYTF. The DNA of the CDR3 is TGTGCCAGCACCGATCGACAGTGGTCTAACTATGGCTACACCTTC. This chain links TRBV6-1 with TRBJ1-2; a possible D gene is TRBD1 (5 bases). V dropped 7 bases and J dropped 0 bases, with 15 bases sitting between them. This CDR3 region has 15 residues. Per the germline V gene, CDR1 is MNHNS and CDR2 is SASEGT.

This chain links TRBV7-2 with TRBJ2-4, with TRBD2 identical over 7 bases. Germline CDR1 SGHTA, CDR2 FQGNSA. J lost 5 bases, V lost 6 bases, and 7 bases had no gene match. This CDR3 comprises 14 residues. The CDR3 loop is CASRSGMAENIQYF. DNA of the CDR3: TGTGCCAGCAGAAGCGGGATGGCCGAAAACATTCAGTACTTC.

CDR3 sequence reads: CASSTAGDEQFF. CDR3 DNA: TGTGCCAGCTCGACAGCCGGCGATGAGCAGTTCTTC. The chain is built from TRBV4-2 and TRBJ2-1; D perhaps matches TRBD1 (5 bases). Trimming pared 8 bases from V and 8 bases from J, leaving 13 bases between. CDR3 length: 12 residues. Germline CDR1 and CDR2: LGHNA and YNFKEQ.

The V and J genes are TRBV5-6 and TRBJ2-1; D gene unclear. Germline CDR1 is SGHDT and CDR2 is YYEEEE. The CDR3 has 11 amino acids. Deletions cut 3 bases from V and 7 bases from J, with 5 bases between. CDR3 loop: CASSSRNEQFF. In DNA form, the CDR3 reads TGTGCCAGCAGCTCTCGGAATGAGCAGTTCTTC.

V gene TRBV4-1 combines with J gene TRBJ2-3; 13 nucleotides agree with TRBD2. Germline V gene sequence: CDR1 MGHRA, CDR2 YSYEKL. The J segment lost 3 bases and the V segment lost 4 bases, leaving 4 bases of the junction unmatched. This CDR3 has 16 residues. The CDR3 region has the DNA TGCGCCAGCAGCCCAGGGACTAGCGGGAAAACAGATACGCAGTATTTT. Translating it yields CASSPGTSGKTDTQYF.

The chain joins TRBV30 to TRBJ2-7; tentatively, D is TRBD1 (6 bases). The CDR3 covers 11 residues. CDR1 is GTSNPN and CDR2 is SVGIG in the germline V gene (reference sequence). Trimming left V 5 bases short and J 3 bases short, with 8 bases between. The DNA for the CDR3 is TGTGCCTGGGACAGGCTCTACGAGCAGTACTTC. Its translation: CAWDRLYEQYF.

The chain combines TRBV11-3 with TRBJ2-1; 9 bases match TRBD2. The CDR3 loop spans 16 amino acids. Germline lookup yields CDR1 SGHNT and CDR2 YENEEA. Unmatched junction bases numbered 8, after V lost 5 bases and J lost 3 bases. The CDR3 DNA reads as TGTGCCAGCAGCGCTCAAGCGGGAGGAGGCTACAATGAGCAGTTCTTC. It specifies CASSAQAGGGYNEQFF.

The J gene is TRBJ1-2, the V gene TRBV6-6, with TRBD1 matching 7 bases. The J segment lost 5 bases and the V segment lost 4 bases, leaving 13 bases of the junction unmatched. The CDR3 is made up of 16 amino acids. Germline lookup yields CDR1 MNHNY and CDR2 SVGAGI (reference sequence). The CDR3 reads CASSSSGDRVKYGYTF. DNA for the CDR3: TGTGCCAGCAGTTCGTCAGGGGACAGAGTTAAATATGGCTACACCTTC.

This clone has at least ten counts. The chain is built from TRBV5-1 and TRBJ2-1; TRBD1 matches 7 bases. The CDR3 totals 16 residues. V was pared by 1 base and J by 6 bases, with 10 bases of the junction left unmatched. Germline CDR1 reads SGHRS; CDR2 reads YFSETQ. The CDR3 loop is CASSLTTGVGSNEQFF. The CDR3 DNA reads TGCGCCAGCAGCTTGACTACAGGGGTTGGCTCCAATGAGCAGTTCTTC.

The chain links TRBV4-3 to TRBJ1-6, with D possibly matching TRBD1 (5 bases). V shed 7 bases and J shed 7 bases, with 17 bases lying between them. CDR3 length: 15 residues. Germline V gene data show CDR1 as LGHNA and CDR2 as YSLEER. Here the CDR3 DNA reads TGCGCCAGCACCCCAGGGCCGAGAGGGAATTCACCCCTCCACTTT. Translated: CASTPGPRGNSPLHF.

The genes are TRBV28 and TRBJ2-3; no firm D call. Germline values: CDR1 MDHEN, CDR2 SYDVKM. This CDR3 spans 13 amino acids. V was cut by 5 bases and J by 0 bases, with 6 bases left in between. The CDR3 region has the DNA TGTGCCAGCAGTGACCAAAGCACAGATACGCAGTATTTT. Translated: CASSDQSTDTQYF.

In DNA, the CDR3 is TGTGCCAGCTCCAGACAGCGCGACACTGAAGCTTTCTTT. Its translation is CASSRQRDTEAFF. The J gene is TRBJ1-1, the V gene TRBV18, with D perhaps matching TRBD1 (5 bases). This CDR3 is built from 13 residues. The germline V gene has CDR1 KGHSH and CDR2 LQKENI. V lost 6 bases, J lost 3 bases, and 11 bases lay in between.

In its sample, this clone was seen a few times. The V call is TRBV7-6, the J call TRBJ2-3, with D tentatively TRBD2 (5 bases). The ends were cut back, 3 bases at V and 2 bases at J, with 18 bases in the middle. Germline V CDR1 and CDR2: SGHVS, FNYEAQ. This CDR3 region has 17 residues. CDR3 nucleotides: TGTGCCAGCAGCTTTCAGCGGACGTTCTTGCACACAGATACGCAGTATTTT. Translated: CASSFQRTFLHTDTQYF.

V gene TRBV11-2 combines with J gene TRBJ2-1, with 12 bases identical to TRBD2. CDR1 and CDR2 (germline): SGHAT, FQNNGV. The CDR3 length is 17 residues. The ends lost 1 base at V and 5 bases at J; junction bases unmatched: 6. CDR3 region: CASSLVGLAGGHNEQFF. In DNA form, the CDR3 reads TGTGCCAGCAGCTTAGTAGGTCTAGCGGGAGGGCACAATGAGCAGTTCTTC. The full variable domain, rest sourced from reference TRBV11-2 and TRBJ2-1, is EAGVAQSPRYKIIEKRQSVAFWCNPISGHATLYWYQQILGQGPKLLIQFQNNGVVDDSQLPKDRFSAERLKGVDSTLKIQPAKLEDSAVYLCASSLVGLAGGHNEQFFGPGTRLTVL.

The chain links TRBV6-6 to TRBJ2-1, with 8 bases that match TRBD2. From germline, CDR1 is MNHNY and CDR2 SVGAGI (reference sequence). The CDR3 consists of 14 residues. V trimming: 2 bases; J trimming: 7 bases; junction bases outside the gene matches: 4. In DNA form, the CDR3 reads TGTGCCAGCAGTTACGAGGGACTAGGGAATGAGCAGTTCTTC. Translated: CASSYEGLGNEQFF.

The chain is built from TRBV29-1 and TRBJ1-2; 11 positions match TRBD1. V gave up 7 bases and J gave up 6 bases; unmatched junction bases: 4. Germline CDR1 reads SQVTM; CDR2 reads ANQGSEA. The CDR3 runs to 12 residues. CDR3 DNA sequence: TGCAGCGGCGTGGGACAGGGGGATGGCTACACCTTC. Translating it yields CSGVGQGDGYTF.

The chain uses TRBV19 and TRBJ1-5; possible D gene TRBD1, 5 bases. The germline V gene encodes CDR1 LNHDA and CDR2 SQIVND (reference sequence). The CDR3 is 14 amino acids. Trimming left V 3 bases short and J 3 bases short, with 9 bases between. The CDR3 coding sequence is TGTGCCAGTAGTATGGGACTCATCAATCAGCCCCAGCATTTT. Its translation: CASSMGLINQPQHF.

The V and J genes are TRBV4-2 and TRBJ1-1, with D possibly matching TRBD1 (6 bases). Germline V gene sequence: CDR1 LGHNA, CDR2 YNFKEQ. With 3 bases removed from V and 3 bases from J, the gap between germline ends came to 14 bases. The CDR3 is made up of 15 amino acids. In DNA, the CDR3 is TGTGCCAGCAGCCATATTCAGGGGACCGACACTGAAGCTTTCTTT. This codes for CASSHIQGTDTEAFF.

The chain has TRBV28 and TRBJ2-2, with D possibly being TRBD2 (6 bases). The V gene's germline CDR1 is MDHEN and CDR2 SYDVKM. The ends were cut back, 5 bases at V and 1 base at J, with 11 bases in the middle. This CDR3 contains 15 residues. This CDR3 is CASSRETLNTGELFF. As DNA, the CDR3 is TGTGCCAGCAGTCGGGAGACCTTGAACACCGGGGAGCTGTTTTTT.

The rearrangement joins TRBV9 to TRBJ1-5; possibly TRBD1 for D (5 bases). Germline V gene sequence: CDR1 SGDLS, CDR2 YYNGEE. CDR3 length: 15 amino acids. The ends were cut back, 0 bases at V and 0 bases at J, with 7 bases in the middle. The CDR3 here is CASSVAGLSNQPQHF. CDR3 nucleotide sequence: TGTGCCAGCAGCGTAGCAGGGCTTAGCAATCAGCCCCAGCATTTT.

J is TRBJ2-3 and V is TRBV7-8, with 10 bases matching TRBD2. Trimming at V came to 3 bases and at J to 3 bases, leaving 3 bases not matched to a gene. Germline CDR1 SGHVS, CDR2 FQNEAQ. This CDR3 comprises 15 residues. The CDR3: CASSLLAGDTDTQYF. For the CDR3, the DNA is TGTGCCAGCAGCTTGCTAGCGGGAGATACAGATACGCAGTATTTT.

The V and J genes are TRBV27 and TRBJ2-1, with D maybe TRBD2 (6 bases). Between the trimmed V and J ends, which lost 6 bases and 3 bases, there was a span of 21 bases. This CDR3 region has 17 residues. Germline CDR1 reads MNHEY; CDR2 reads SMNVEV (reference sequence). As DNA, the CDR3 is TGTGCCAGCAGCGCGGACTATCGTACTCCGGTCTACAATGAGCAGTTCTTC. Amino acids: CASSADYRTPVYNEQFF.

The chain recombines TRBV9 with TRBJ2-5; 10 bases are a match to TRBD2. V trimming: 3 bases; J trimming: 1 base; junction bases outside the gene matches: 9. Germline CDR1 is SGDLS and CDR2 is YYNGEE. There are 17 residues in the CDR3. CDR3 sequence reads: CASSDRGTSVVQETQYF. The CDR3 DNA reads as TGTGCCAGCAGCGACAGGGGGACTAGCGTCGTCCAAGAGACCCAGTACTTC.

The V and J genes are TRBV27 and TRBJ2-7, with 14 bases matching TRBD2. The CDR3 contains 18 residues. Germline V gives CDR1 MNHEY, CDR2 SMNVEV (reference sequence). The junction had 7 bases not matched to a gene; V was cut back by 1 base and J by 2 bases. Here the CDR3 reads CASSLYGTSGGNPYEQYF. As DNA, the CDR3 is TGTGCCAGCAGTTTATACGGGACTAGCGGGGGAAACCCCTACGAGCAGTACTTC.

The chain carries TRBV10-3 and TRBJ1-1; maybe TRBD1 (6 bases). V was cut by 8 bases and J by 1 base, with 14 bases left in between. Germline V gives CDR1 ENHRY, CDR2 SYGVKD. The CDR3 length is 14 residues. CDR3 coding DNA: TGTGCCATCGGGGGCTCCTCAACGAACACTGAAGCTTTCTTT. This translates into CAIGGSSTNTEAFF.

The V and J genes are TRBV29-1 and TRBJ2-1, with TRBD2 as a possible D gene (5 bases). Germline-derived CDR1 and CDR2 are SQVTM and ANQGSEA. The CDR3 is 14 residues long. V lost 6 bases to trimming and J lost 0 bases, with 12 bases between them. The CDR3 loop is CSVKAVSSYNEQFF. The CDR3 nucleotides are TGCAGCGTCAAAGCGGTTAGCTCCTACAATGAGCAGTTCTTC.

This rearrangement joins TRBV7-9 to TRBJ2-1, with TRBD2 matching 10 bases. V trimming: 0 bases; J trimming: 6 bases; junction bases outside the gene matches: 2. The CDR3 length is 15 residues. CDR1 and CDR2 from the germline V gene are SEHNR and FQNEAQ (reference sequence). CDR3 bases: TGTGCCAGCAGCTTAGCGCTAGCGGGAGTCAATGAGCAGTTCTTC. Translation gives CASSLALAGVNEQFF.